This entry describes one TCR beta chain. Its specificity is not known. The junction differs from germline at one of its ends, possibly a read error. From approximately 550 ng of total RNA, TCR beta-specific cDNA was reverse-transcribed using a constant-region primer. Modified slightly, ARM-PCR produced TCR beta libraries over three nested multiplex PCR rounds. Primers for the first two PCR rounds were TRBV1-TRBV30 forward primers and a C-beta reverse primer (approximately 10 cycles per round). Each CDR3 protein gets one entry after TCRdb re-called the multiplex PCR reads with MiXCR. The sample lists some 180,000 distinct CDR3 sequences, around 85% occurring once. Each 20-30 mg portion of unsorted bulk tissue served as the source for co-extraction of RNA and DNA. These data originate in a study of tumor-infiltrating lymphocytes in primary liver carcinoma. Background on the study: The patient population consisted of men and women between 30 and 69 years of age. About 3.65 to 8 million productive TCRbeta reads were obtained from the samples, with similar numbers across tissue types.

Germline lookup yields CDR1 MNHNS and CDR2 SASEGT. CDR3 length: 15 residues. General observations from the study: In tumor-adjacent and tumor-blood pairs, overlap was lower than in tumor region pairs.

The V call is TRBV6-1, the J call TRBJ2-6; TRBD2 matches at 7 bases. The material sequenced was tumor tissue from primary liver carcinoma. This sequence originates from a man aged 40-55 years with primary liver carcinoma and hepatitis B virus infection. The CDR3 nucleotides are TGTGCAAGCAGTTTTGGGACTAACGGAATCGACGTCCTGACTTTC. Protein product: CASSFGTNGIDVLTF.